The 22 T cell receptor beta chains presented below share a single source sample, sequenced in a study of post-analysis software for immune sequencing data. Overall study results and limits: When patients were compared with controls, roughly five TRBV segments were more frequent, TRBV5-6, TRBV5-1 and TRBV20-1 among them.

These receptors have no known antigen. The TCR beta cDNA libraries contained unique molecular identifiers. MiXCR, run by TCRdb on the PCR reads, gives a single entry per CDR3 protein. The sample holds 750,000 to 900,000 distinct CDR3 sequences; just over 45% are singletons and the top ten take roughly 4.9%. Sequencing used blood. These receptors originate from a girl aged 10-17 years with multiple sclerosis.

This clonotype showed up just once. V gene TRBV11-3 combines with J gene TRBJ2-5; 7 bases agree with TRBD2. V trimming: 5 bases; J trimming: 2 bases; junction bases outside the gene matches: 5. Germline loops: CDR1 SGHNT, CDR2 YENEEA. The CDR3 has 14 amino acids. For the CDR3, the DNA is TGTGCCAGCAGCCGCAGGGAGGGACAAGAGACCCAGTACTTC. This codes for CASSRREGQETQYF.

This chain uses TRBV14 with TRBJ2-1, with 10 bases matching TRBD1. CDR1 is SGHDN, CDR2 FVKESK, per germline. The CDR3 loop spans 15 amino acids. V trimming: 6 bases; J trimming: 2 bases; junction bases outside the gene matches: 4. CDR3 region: CASSHGQGAYNEQFF. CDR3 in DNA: TGTGCCAGCAGTCACGGACAGGGGGCCTACAATGAGCAGTTCTTC. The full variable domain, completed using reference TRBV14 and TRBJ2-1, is EAGVTQFPSHSVIEKGQTVTLRCDPISGHDNLYWYRRVMGKEIKFLLHFVKESKQDESGMPNNRFLAERTGGTYSTLKVQPAELEDSGVYFCASSHGQGAYNEQFFGPGTRLTVL.

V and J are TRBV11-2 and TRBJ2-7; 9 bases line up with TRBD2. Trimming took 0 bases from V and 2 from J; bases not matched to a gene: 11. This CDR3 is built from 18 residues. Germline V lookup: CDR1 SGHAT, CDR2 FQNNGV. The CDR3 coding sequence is TGTGCCAGCAGCTTAGATTGGGAAATAGCGGGAGCTACCTACGAGCAGTACTTC. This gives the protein CASSLDWEIAGATYEQYF.

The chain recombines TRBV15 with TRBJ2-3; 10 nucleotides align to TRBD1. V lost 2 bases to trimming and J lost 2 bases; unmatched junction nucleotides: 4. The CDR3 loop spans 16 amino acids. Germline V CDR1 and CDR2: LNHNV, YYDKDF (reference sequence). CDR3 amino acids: CATSRNDRGLTDTQYF. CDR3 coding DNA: TGTGCCACCAGCAGAAACGACAGGGGGCTCACAGATACGCAGTATTTT.

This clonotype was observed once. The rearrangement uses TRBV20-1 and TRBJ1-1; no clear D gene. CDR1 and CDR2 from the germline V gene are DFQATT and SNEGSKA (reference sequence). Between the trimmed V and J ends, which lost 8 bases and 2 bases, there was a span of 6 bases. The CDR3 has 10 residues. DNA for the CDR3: TGCAGTACTTCCAACACTGAAGCTTTCTTT. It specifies CSTSNTEAFF.

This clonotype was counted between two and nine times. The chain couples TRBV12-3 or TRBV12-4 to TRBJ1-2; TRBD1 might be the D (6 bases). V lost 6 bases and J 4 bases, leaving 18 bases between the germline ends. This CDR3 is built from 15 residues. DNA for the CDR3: TGTGCCAGCAGCCTAGAGGGGGGAGGGAGCTATGGCTACACCTTC. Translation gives CASSLEGGGSYGYTF.

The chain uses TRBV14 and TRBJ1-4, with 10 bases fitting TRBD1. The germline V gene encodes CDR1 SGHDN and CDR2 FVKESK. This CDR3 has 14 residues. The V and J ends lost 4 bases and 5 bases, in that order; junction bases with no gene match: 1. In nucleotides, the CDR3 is TGTGCCAGCAGCCGACAGGGGGCGAATGAAAAACTGTTTTTT. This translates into CASSRQGANEKLFF.

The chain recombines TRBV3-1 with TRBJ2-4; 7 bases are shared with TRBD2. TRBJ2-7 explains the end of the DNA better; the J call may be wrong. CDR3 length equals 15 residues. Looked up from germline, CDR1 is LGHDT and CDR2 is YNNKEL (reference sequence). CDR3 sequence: CASSQDPGREYEQYF. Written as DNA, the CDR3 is TGTGCCAGCAGCCAAGATCCGGGGAGGGAATACGAGCAGTACTTC.

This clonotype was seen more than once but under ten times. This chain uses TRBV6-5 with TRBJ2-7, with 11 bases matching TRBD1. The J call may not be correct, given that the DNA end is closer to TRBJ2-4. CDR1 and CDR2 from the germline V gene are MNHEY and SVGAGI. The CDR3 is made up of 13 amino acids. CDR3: CASSGQGGNIQYF. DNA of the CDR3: TGTGCCAGCTCGGGACAGGGGGGGAACATTCAGTACTTC.

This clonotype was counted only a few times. CDR3 nucleotides: TGCGCCAGCACCGAGGGGGGCTATGGCTACACCTTC. As protein: CASTEGGYGYTF. The chain joins TRBV5-1 to TRBJ1-2; weak D call: TRBD1 (6 bases). The germline CDR1 and CDR2 sequences are SGHRS and YFSETQ. Trimming left V 6 bases short and J 4 bases short, with 10 bases between. The CDR3 spans 12 residues.

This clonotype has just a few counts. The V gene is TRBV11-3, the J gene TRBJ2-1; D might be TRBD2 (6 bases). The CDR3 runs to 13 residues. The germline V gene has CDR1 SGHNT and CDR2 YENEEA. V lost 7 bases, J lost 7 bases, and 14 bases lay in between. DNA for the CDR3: TGTGCCAGCACCTTCGGAGGGGAGAATGAGCAGTTCTTC. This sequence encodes CASTFGGENEQFF.

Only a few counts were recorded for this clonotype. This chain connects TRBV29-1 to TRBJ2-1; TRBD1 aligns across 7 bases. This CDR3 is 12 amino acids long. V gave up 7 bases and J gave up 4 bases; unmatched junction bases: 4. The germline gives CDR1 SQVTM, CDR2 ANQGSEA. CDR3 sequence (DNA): TGCAGCGCCATGGGACAGTACAATGAGCAGTTCTTC. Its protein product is CSAMGQYNEQFF.

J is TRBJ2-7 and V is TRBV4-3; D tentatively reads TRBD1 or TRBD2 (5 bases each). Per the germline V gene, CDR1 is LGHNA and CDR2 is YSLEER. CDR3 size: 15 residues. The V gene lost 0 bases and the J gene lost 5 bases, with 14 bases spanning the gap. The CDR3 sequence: CASSQDLGTGHEQYF. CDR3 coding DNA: TGCGCCAGCAGCCAAGATCTCGGGACGGGCCACGAGCAGTACTTC.

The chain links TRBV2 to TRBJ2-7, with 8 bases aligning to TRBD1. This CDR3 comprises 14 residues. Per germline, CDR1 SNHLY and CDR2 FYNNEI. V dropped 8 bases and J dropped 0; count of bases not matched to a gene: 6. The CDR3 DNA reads TGTGCCAGCGGATGGGACAGGAGCTCCTACGAGCAGTACTTC. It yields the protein CASGWDRSSYEQYF.

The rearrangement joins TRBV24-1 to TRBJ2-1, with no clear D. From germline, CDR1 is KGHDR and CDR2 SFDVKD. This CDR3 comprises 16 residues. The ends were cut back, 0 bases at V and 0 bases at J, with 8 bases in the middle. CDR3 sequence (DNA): TGTGCCACCAGTGATTTGCCGGGTAGCTCCTACAATGAGCAGTTCTTC. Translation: CATSDLPGSSYNEQFF.

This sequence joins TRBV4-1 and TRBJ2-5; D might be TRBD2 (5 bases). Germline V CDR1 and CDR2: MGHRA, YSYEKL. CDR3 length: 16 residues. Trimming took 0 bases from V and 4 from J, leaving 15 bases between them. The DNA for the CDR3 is TGCGCCAGCAGCCAAGATTCCGGACCCCGGGGAGAGACCCAGTACTTC. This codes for CASSQDSGPRGETQYF.

In DNA, the CDR3 is TGCAGTGCGAGACAAACAGGGCTCCTCTACAATGAGCAGTACTTC. Translating it yields CSARQTGLLYNEQYF. The chain links TRBV20-1 to TRBJ2-1; a weak D match, TRBD1 (6 bases). With the DNA end fitting TRBJ2-7 better, the J assignment may be wrong. This CDR3 is built from 15 residues. From germline, CDR1 is DFQATT and CDR2 SNEGSKA (reference sequence).

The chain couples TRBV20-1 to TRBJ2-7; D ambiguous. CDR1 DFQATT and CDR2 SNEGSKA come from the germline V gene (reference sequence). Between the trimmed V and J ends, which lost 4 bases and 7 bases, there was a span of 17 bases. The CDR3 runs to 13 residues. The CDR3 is CSAIRPTYNEQYF. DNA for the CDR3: TGCAGTGCTATTAGACCCACCTACAATGAGCAGTACTTC.

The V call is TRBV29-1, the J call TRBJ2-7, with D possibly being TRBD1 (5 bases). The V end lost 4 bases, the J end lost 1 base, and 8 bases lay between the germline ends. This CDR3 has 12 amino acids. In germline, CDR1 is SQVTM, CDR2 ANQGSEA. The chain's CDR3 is CSVGPGSYEQYF. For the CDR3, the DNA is TGCAGCGTTGGTCCAGGGTCCTACGAGCAGTACTTC.

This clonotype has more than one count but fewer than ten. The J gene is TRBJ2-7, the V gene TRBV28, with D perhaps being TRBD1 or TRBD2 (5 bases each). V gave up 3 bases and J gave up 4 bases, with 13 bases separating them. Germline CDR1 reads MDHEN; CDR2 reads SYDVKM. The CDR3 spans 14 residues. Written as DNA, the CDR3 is TGTGCCAGCAGTTTTGATGAGGGGTTTTACGAGCAGTACTTC. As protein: CASSFDEGFYEQYF.

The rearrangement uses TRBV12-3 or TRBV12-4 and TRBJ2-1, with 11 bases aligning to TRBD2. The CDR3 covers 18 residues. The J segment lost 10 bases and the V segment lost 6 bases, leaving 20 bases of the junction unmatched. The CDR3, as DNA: TGTGCCAGCAGCATCCATCACCGGGGCCTAGCGGGAGGAAGAGAGCAGTTCTTC. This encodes CASSIHHRGLAGGREQFF.

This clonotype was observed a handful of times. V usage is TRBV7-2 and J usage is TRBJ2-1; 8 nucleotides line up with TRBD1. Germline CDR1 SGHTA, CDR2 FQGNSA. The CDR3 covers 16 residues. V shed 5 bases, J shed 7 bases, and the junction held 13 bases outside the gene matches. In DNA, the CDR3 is TGTGCCAGCAGCCTGGGACAGGCCGCCGGGTGGAATGAGCAGTTCTTC. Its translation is CASSLGQAAGWNEQFF.